A single sample is the source of the 27 T cell receptor beta chains below, sequenced in a study of blood T cell repertoires in COVID-19. Here immunoSEQ multiplex PCR was the method, and the copy in TCRdb shows in-frame clones only, minus some. The repertoire holds more than 65,000 clones, with 84% as singletons. The sample consisted of peripheral blood. These receptors were obtained from a man in his forties or fifties with acute or convalescent COVID-19.

The chain recombines TRBV5-1 with TRBJ1-2; D call uncertain. CDR1 is SGHRS, CDR2 YFSETQ, per germline. The CDR3 is 16 residues long. The V and J ends lost 0 bases and 8 bases respectively, with 20 bases between them. CDR3 DNA: TGCGCCAGCAGCTTGGTATTGGGCCCTATCCCCGACGGCTACACCTTC. It codes for CASSLVLGPIPDGYTF.

This chain uses TRBV5-1 with TRBJ2-1; 12 bases fit TRBD2. The germline V gene encodes CDR1 SGHRS and CDR2 YFSETQ. The CDR3 spans 16 residues. Trimming took 1 base from V and 10 from J; bases not matched to a gene: 9. The chain's CDR3 is CASSLRELAGGGEQFF. For the CDR3, the DNA is TGCGCCAGCAGCTTGAGGGAACTAGCGGGGGGCGGAGAGCAGTTCTTC. Using reference TRBV5-1 and TRBJ2-1 for the parts outside the CDR3, the full variable domain is KAGVTQTPRYLIKTRGQQVTLSCSPISGHRSVSWYQQTPGQGLQFLFEYFSETQRNKGNFPGRFSGRQFSNSRSEMNVSTLELGDSALYLCASSLRELAGGGEQFFGPGTRLTVL.

The chain carries TRBV19 and TRBJ2-2; D is possibly TRBD1 (5 bases). The germline gives CDR1 LNHDA, CDR2 SQIVND (reference sequence). The CDR3 extends over 13 amino acids. Trimming shortened V by 7 bases and J by 1 base, and 7 bases separated the two germline ends. The DNA of the CDR3 is TGTGCCAGTATTGACAGGAACACCGGGGAGCTGTTTTTT. Amino acids: CASIDRNTGELFF.

This chain links TRBV18 with TRBJ1-5, with D maybe TRBD1 (6 bases). There are 16 residues in the CDR3. Per the germline V gene, CDR1 is KGHSH and CDR2 is LQKENI. The germline V and J ends were trimmed by 3 bases and 2 bases, with 14 bases remaining between them. The CDR3 coding sequence is TGTGCCAGCTCACCCTGGACAGCGGCGGGCAATCAGCCCCAGCATTTT. It yields the protein CASSPWTAAGNQPQHF.

This chain links TRBV4-3 with TRBJ1-4, with D possibly TRBD1 on 5 matching bases. V was cut by 3 bases and J by 0 bases, with 11 bases left in between. In germline, CDR1 is LGHNA, CDR2 YSLEER. CDR3 size: 16 residues. CDR3 protein: CASSQGGTATNEKLFF. CDR3 sequence (DNA): TGCGCCAGCAGCCAGGGGGGGACGGCAACTAATGAAAAACTGTTTTTT.

V gene TRBV3-1 (or the pseudogene TRBV3-2) combines with J gene TRBJ1-6, with 11 positions matching TRBD1. Trimming removed 4 bases from V and 15 bases from J; junction bases left unmatched: 20. The CDR3 has 18 residues. Germline CDR1 LGHDT, CDR2 YNNKEL (reference sequence). The CDR3 nucleotides are TGTGCCAGCAGCCGAGACGTGGGACAGGGGGGATACTTTGTTATCCTCCACTTT. Translated: CASSRDVGQGGYFVILHF.

This sequence joins TRBV28 and TRBJ1-6; tentatively, D is TRBD1 (5 bases). The CDR3 has 13 amino acids. Germline V gene lookup returns CDR1 MDHEN and CDR2 SYDVKM. V lost 11 bases, J lost 1 base, and 9 bases lay in between. This chain's CDR3 is CAGGGSYNSPLHF. The CDR3, as DNA: TGTGCCGGGGGGGGATCCTATAATTCACCCCTCCACTTT.

This rearrangement joins TRBV12-3 or TRBV12-4 to TRBJ1-1, with D possibly TRBD1 on 5 matching bases. Trimming left V 6 bases short and J 1 base short, with 9 bases between. The CDR3 is 13 amino acids. The CDR3 sequence: CASRRQQNTEAFF. CDR3 bases: TGTGCCAGCAGACGACAGCAGAACACTGAAGCTTTCTTT.

Concerning this clone itself: A much larger clone lies a single base off, so this may be a read error. J is TRBJ2-1 and V is TRBV7-9, with 10 bases matching TRBD2. This CDR3 region has 18 residues. J was trimmed by 9 bases and V by 4 bases; bases with no gene match: 18. Looked up from germline, CDR1 is SEHNR and CDR2 is FQNEAQ (reference sequence). The CDR3 nucleotides read TGTGCCAGCAGCTACGGGGCTAGCGGGGGCAACCGATGGGGTGAGCAGTTCTTC. This gives the protein CASSYGASGGNRWGEQFF.

The genes are TRBV11-2 and TRBJ2-3; 9 bases agree with TRBD1. The V and J ends lost 2 bases and 2 bases, in that order; junction bases with no gene match: 2. From germline, CDR1 is SGHAT and CDR2 FQNNGV. This CDR3 spans 15 amino acids. For the CDR3, the DNA is TGTGCCAGCAGCTTATGGACAGGGGACACAGATACGCAGTATTTT. It codes for CASSLWTGDTDTQYF.

This rearrangement joins TRBV11-3 to TRBJ2-7, with D hard to call. CDR3 size: 15 residues. CDR1 and CDR2 (germline): SGHNT, YENEEA. Trimming took 0 bases from V and 2 from J, leaving 11 bases between them. The CDR3: CASSLDSRLAYEQYF. The CDR3 bases are TGTGCCAGCAGCTTAGATAGCCGTTTAGCCTACGAGCAGTACTTC.

J is TRBJ2-3 and V is TRBV12-5; 8 nucleotides line up with TRBD2. The CDR3 length is 15 residues. CDR1 is LGHNT and CDR2 is FRNRAP in the germline V gene. V lost 5 bases, J lost 2 bases, and 6 bases stayed unmatched. This CDR3 is CASGLSGSSTDTQYF. The CDR3 nucleotides are TGTGCTAGTGGTCTCAGCGGGAGTTCCACAGATACGCAGTATTTT. Full variable domain (missing parts from reference TRBV12-5 and TRBJ2-3): DARVTQTPRHKVTEMGQEVTMRCQPILGHNTVFWYRQTMMQGLELLAYFRNRAPLDDSGMPKDRFSAEMPDATLATLKIQPSEPRDSAVYFCASGLSGSSTDTQYFGPGTRLTVL.

The chain has TRBV10-3 and TRBJ2-6; 7 bases fit TRBD1. The junction had 15 bases not matched to a gene; V was cut back by 6 bases and J by 1 base. The CDR3 totals 19 residues. CDR1 and CDR2 (germline): ENHRY, SYGVKD. CDR3 protein: CAISPGQLSVVSGANVLTF. The CDR3 bases are TGTGCCATCAGCCCGGGACAGCTATCCGTTGTGTCTGGGGCCAACGTCCTGACTTTC.

V is TRBV27 and J is TRBJ1-1; 8 bases fit TRBD1. Trimming at V came to 8 bases and at J to 5 bases, leaving 10 bases not matched to a gene. This CDR3 is 14 amino acids long. Germline values: CDR1 MNHEY, CDR2 SMNVEV (reference sequence). CDR3 nucleotides: TGTGCCAGCGGTAAGGACAGGGCGGTTACTGAAGCTTTCTTT. Translation: CASGKDRAVTEAFF.

The V gene is TRBV21-1, the J gene TRBJ2-1; the table calls TRBD2, which could not be checked here. TRBV21-1 is annotated as a pseudogene. The CDR3 loop spans 20 amino acids. The CDR3 loop is CASSAWISGGPLDSYNEQFF. Here the CDR3 DNA reads TGTGCCAGCAGCGCCTGGATTAGCGGGGGCCCTCTAGACTCCTACAATGAGCAGTTCTTC.

The chain is built from TRBV10-3 and TRBJ1-5; TRBD1 might be the D (5 bases). The CDR3 length is 15 residues. Germline-derived CDR1 and CDR2 are ENHRY and SYGVKD. V lost 5 bases, J lost 0 bases, and 11 bases lay in between. CDR3 bases: TGTGCCATCAGTAAGGACAAATATAGCAATCAGCCCCAGCATTTT. Residues: CAISKDKYSNQPQHF.

The chain joins TRBV6-5 to TRBJ1-1; no definite D call. From germline, CDR1 is MNHEY and CDR2 SVGAGI. The CDR3 extends over 15 amino acids. The V end was cut by 0 bases, the J end by 0 bases, with 8 bases between. CDR3 amino acids: CASSYSFTVNTEAFF. The CDR3 bases are TGTGCCAGCAGTTACTCATTTACAGTGAACACTGAAGCTTTCTTT.

CDR3 in DNA: TGTGCCACCAGTGACTCAGACTATTACGAGCAGTACTTC. This gives the protein CATSDSDYYEQYF. The genes are TRBV24-1 and TRBJ2-7, with a tentative D call TRBD2 (5 bases). The V and J ends lost 4 bases and 4 bases respectively, with 10 bases between them. The germline gives CDR1 KGHDR, CDR2 SFDVKD. The CDR3 consists of 13 residues.

The V call is TRBV24-1, the J call TRBJ2-5, with a weak D call TRBD1 (6 bases). CDR3 size: 13 residues. The germline V and J ends were trimmed by 8 bases and 0 bases, with 9 bases remaining between them. Germline CDR1 reads KGHDR; CDR2 reads SFDVKD. CDR3 region: CATKDRYQETQYF. CDR3 nucleotides: TGTGCCACCAAAGACAGGTACCAAGAGACCCAGTACTTC.

The V call is TRBV28, the J call TRBJ1-2, with 11 bases aligning to TRBD1. This CDR3 spans 14 amino acids. Germline V gene sequence: CDR1 MDHEN, CDR2 SYDVKM. The junction had 7 bases not matched to a gene; V was cut back by 6 bases and J by 7 bases. The CDR3 nucleotides are TGTGCCAGCAGACCGGGACAGGGGGTCTTTGGCTACACCTTC. It yields the protein CASRPGQGVFGYTF.

This rearrangement joins TRBV28 to TRBJ2-3, with TRBD2 matching 14 bases. The CDR3 length is 16 residues. CDR1 and CDR2 (germline): MDHEN, SYDVKM. The V and J ends lost 4 bases and 7 bases, in that order; junction bases with no gene match: 7. CDR3 in DNA: TGTGCCAGCAGTTCTCCGACTAGCGGGGGGGCGAATACGCAGTATTTT. Translated, it gives CASSSPTSGGANTQYF.

This clone was seen only a few times. CDR3 DNA sequence: TGTGCCAGCAGTGAATTCCTTGGACAGGGCATATACGAGCAGTACTTC. Protein product: CASSEFLGQGIYEQYF. The rearrangement uses TRBV6-1 and TRBJ2-7; 8 bases are a match to TRBD1. CDR1 MNHNS and CDR2 SASEGT come from the germline V gene. This CDR3 is built from 16 residues. J was trimmed by 4 bases and V by 2 bases; bases with no gene match: 10.

The chain recombines TRBV19 with TRBJ2-4; 8 bases line up with TRBD2. With 3 bases clipped from V and 7 bases from J, the junction kept 5 bases outside the gene matches. This CDR3 spans 14 amino acids. Germline lookup yields CDR1 LNHDA and CDR2 SQIVND (reference sequence). CDR3 in amino acids: CASSMYGGANIQYF. The CDR3 coding sequence is TGTGCCAGTAGTATGTACGGGGGGGCGAACATTCAGTACTTC.

V usage is TRBV19 and J usage is TRBJ1-5; no clear D. The V end lost 10 bases, the J end lost 1 base, and 17 bases lay between the germline ends. In germline, CDR1 is LNHDA, CDR2 SQIVND (reference sequence). This CDR3 comprises 15 residues. CDR3 nucleotide sequence: TGTGCCACCACCTTAATTTTTGGCAGCAATCAGCCCCAGCATTTT. It codes for CATTLIFGSNQPQHF.

This clone appeared once. The chain recombines TRBV5-4 with TRBJ2-2; D is unclear. The V gene's germline CDR1 is SGHNT and CDR2 YYREEE (reference sequence). This CDR3 is built from 13 residues. V dropped 4 bases and J dropped 6 bases, with 10 bases sitting between them. CDR3 DNA: TGTGCCAGCAGCACGGGTTTTTCCGGGGAGCTGTTTTTT. It is translated as CASSTGFSGELFF.

The gene calls are TRBV5-4 and TRBJ2-1; TRBD2 aligns across 16 bases. This CDR3 spans 20 amino acids. The germline CDR1 and CDR2 sequences are SGHNT and YYREEE (reference sequence). Trimming at V came to 1 base and at J to 4 bases, leaving 11 bases not matched to a gene. CDR3 sequence: CASSLSGTSGRAGVYNEQFF. The DNA of the CDR3 is TGTGCCAGCAGCTTGTCAGGGACTAGCGGGAGGGCCGGGGTTTACAATGAGCAGTTCTTC.

This clone was seen a single time. V gene TRBV6-5 combines with J gene TRBJ1-1, with D possibly TRBD1 on 6 matching bases. Trimming took off 6 bases at V and 0 bases at J, with 14 bases between the two ends. Germline values: CDR1 MNHEY, CDR2 SVGAGI. CDR3 length equals 15 residues. In DNA, the CDR3 is TGTGCCAGCAGGCAACAGGGAAACGTGAACACTGAAGCTTTCTTT. Residues: CASRQQGNVNTEAFF.